This is a list of T cell receptor beta chains from one sample in a study of T cell repertoires in cytomegalovirus infection. These TCRs' antigens remain unknown. In TCRdb, the reads were re-called with MiXCR into one record per CDR3 protein. The repertoire consists of 570,000 or so distinct CDR3 sequences, with about 40% occurring once and the leading ten covering 48%. Sequenced material: cultured PBMCs, taken from culture after CMV antigen stimulation. The source of these receptors is a human donor in good health (CMV status not recorded). Some clones in this sample may be carry-over from other donors' samples. Each CDR3 is given with its conserved first and last residue. D genes are given only for firm matches. Rows give clone size only sometimes, using once, few, many, or a class for an expanded clone.

j_call: TRBJ1-4; clone_size: few; v_call: TRBV15; d_call: TRBD1; cdr3_nt: TGTGCCACCAGCTCACGGACAGGGGGGGATGAAAAACTGTTTTTT; cdr3_aa: CATSSRTGGDEKLFF
j_call: TRBJ1-5; clone_size: -; v_call: TRBV15; d_call: -; cdr3_nt: TGTGCCACCAGCAGTGACCTCCGGAATCAGCCCCAGCATTTT; cdr3_aa: CATSSDLRNQPQHF
j_call: TRBJ2-5; clone_size: few; v_call: TRBV7-2; d_call: TRBD2; cdr3_nt: TGTGCCAGCAGCTTCCAGACTAGCGGGGCAGAGTACTTC; cdr3_aa: CASSFQTSGAEYF
j_call: TRBJ2-3; clone_size: -; v_call: TRBV11-2; d_call: TRBD2; cdr3_nt: TGTGCCAGCAGCCCTACTAGCGGCTCAGATACGCAGTATTTT; cdr3_aa: CASSPTSGSDTQYF
j_call: TRBJ2-2; clone_size: -; v_call: TRBV7-8; d_call: -; cdr3_nt: TGTGCCAGCAGCTTAGCAGTGTCGGGAGAGGGCGGGGAGCTGTTTTTT; cdr3_aa: CASSLAVSGEGGELFF
j_call: TRBJ1-4; clone_size: -; v_call: TRBV12-3/TRBV12-4; d_call: -; cdr3_nt: TGTGCCAGCAGCAATCTCAGGGGTGAAAAACTGTTTTTT; cdr3_aa: CASSNLRGEKLFF
j_call: TRBJ1-5; clone_size: -; v_call: TRBV6-5; d_call: -; cdr3_nt: TGTGCCAGCAGTCCAGTAATGGGGAATCAGCCCCAGCATTTT; cdr3_aa: CASSPVMGNQPQHF
j_call: TRBJ1-1; clone_size: many; v_call: TRBV12-3/TRBV12-4; d_call: -; cdr3_nt: TGTGCCAGTATTGTGGGGGGTGGCACTGAAGCTTTCTTT; cdr3_aa: CASIVGGGTEAFF
j_call: TRBJ2-1; clone_size: -; v_call: TRBV9; d_call: -; cdr3_nt: TGTGCCAGCAGCGTCTACAGCACCTACAATGAGCAGTTCTTC; cdr3_aa: CASSVYSTYNEQFF
j_call: TRBJ2-7; clone_size: -; v_call: TRBV28; d_call: -; cdr3_nt: TGTGCCAGCAGTTTGGGGGGGGTAATCGGGGCAGGGGGGACTAGCTCCTACGAGCAGTACTTC; cdr3_aa: CASSLGGVIGAGGTSSYEQYF
j_call: TRBJ2-7; clone_size: few; v_call: TRBV7-8; d_call: -; cdr3_nt: TGTGCCAGCAGCTCAGGGGGGGGAACCTACGAGCAGTACTTC; cdr3_aa: CASSSGGGTYEQYF
j_call: TRBJ2-7; clone_size: many; v_call: TRBV7-2; d_call: TRBD2; cdr3_nt: TGTGCCAGCAGCCAAGCCTCTAGCGGGGGAAACTACGAGCAGTACTTC; cdr3_aa: CASSQASSGGNYEQYF
j_call: TRBJ1-6; clone_size: -; v_call: TRBV27; d_call: -; cdr3_nt: TGTGCCAGCAGTTTATCCTGGAGGGATCGTGCCTATAATTCACCCCTCCACTTT; cdr3_aa: CASSLSWRDRAYNSPLHF
j_call: TRBJ1-2; clone_size: -; v_call: TRBV4-1; d_call: -; cdr3_nt: TGCGCCAGCAGCCAGCCACCGAGGAGCCATGGCTACACCTTC; cdr3_aa: CASSQPPRSHGYTF
j_call: TRBJ2-5; clone_size: few; v_call: TRBV4-1; d_call: -; cdr3_nt: TGCGCCAGCAGCCAAGATCGCGGGAGCAGGGGAGAGACCCAGTACTTC; cdr3_aa: CASSQDRGSRGETQYF
j_call: TRBJ2-7; clone_size: few; v_call: TRBV6-2/TRBV6-3; d_call: -; cdr3_nt: TGTGCCAGCAGTTACAGGAGAGGGACACCCGGCCATTACGAGCAGTACTTC; cdr3_aa: CASSYRRGTPGHYEQYF
j_call: TRBJ1-1; clone_size: -; v_call: TRBV20-1; d_call: TRBD1; cdr3_nt: TGCAGTGCTCCCTCACCCGGGACAGGGAACACTGAAGCTTTCTTT; cdr3_aa: CSAPSPGTGNTEAFF
j_call: TRBJ2-5; clone_size: -; v_call: TRBV19; d_call: TRBD2; cdr3_nt: TGTGCCAGTGGACTAGCGGTGCGTGAGACCCAGTACTTC; cdr3_aa: CASGLAVRETQYF
j_call: TRBJ1-2; clone_size: -; v_call: TRBV6-5; d_call: TRBD1; cdr3_nt: TGTGCCAGCAGACCGCAGGGGGTAGCTAACTATGGCTACACCTTC; cdr3_aa: CASRPQGVANYGYTF